Following are 9 T cell receptor beta chains from one sample sequenced in a study of CXCR3-negative and CXCR3-positive naive CD8 T cells. The study made its TRB cDNA libraries by 5' RACE, adding UMI labels. TCRdb reanalyzed the 5' RACE reads, giving one entry per CDR3 protein sequence and no DNA. The table counts about 6,800 distinct CDR3 sequences; more than 0.9% lies in the top ten. Sequenced: naive CXCR3- CD8+ T cells from blood. Regarding subset: CD45RO-CCR7+CD27+CD95- naive CD8+ T cells lacking CXCR3 (TNR3-). These receptors were obtained from a human donor in good health. Some clones in this sample may be carry-over from other donors' samples.

The V gene is TRBV3-1, the J gene TRBJ2-7; the D call from TCRdb, TRBD1, cannot be confirmed without DNA. This CDR3 spans 17 amino acids. Germline V gene data show CDR1 as LGHDT and CDR2 as YNNKEL (reference sequence). The CDR3: CASSRIGLGGVAYEQYF.

The V gene is TRBV29-1, the J gene TRBJ2-3; TCRdb outputs TRBD2, but without DNA this stays unchecked. The CDR3 runs to 14 residues. Per germline, CDR1 SQVTM and CDR2 ANQGSEA. The CDR3 reads CSALLAEGTDTQYF.

The chain joins TRBV29-1 to TRBJ1-1. The V gene's germline CDR1 is SQVTM and CDR2 ANQGSEA. The CDR3 covers 11 residues. CDR3 in amino acids: CSVEMNTEAFF.

Considering frequency, this clonotype is medium-sized (0.01 to 0.1%). This chain links TRBV29-1 with TRBJ2-1. Germline loops: CDR1 SQVTM, CDR2 ANQGSEA. The CDR3 contains 14 residues. CDR3 residues: CSVNVGESYNEQFF.

This clonotype is labeled medium-sized based on frequency. The V call is TRBV21-1, the J call TRBJ1-5; TCRdb calls TRBD1, which cannot be checked without DNA. TRBV21-1 is recorded as a pseudogene. CDR3 size: 16 residues. The CDR3 region is CASSKTRGELSQPQHF.

This sequence joins TRBV4-2 and TRBJ1-1; TCRdb outputs TRBD1, but without DNA this stays unchecked. This CDR3 comprises 15 residues. Germline V gives CDR1 LGHNA, CDR2 YNFKEQ. The CDR3: CASSEGAAGDTEAFF.

By frequency, this clonotype is medium-sized (0.01 to 0.1%). The chain employs TRBV7-9 and TRBJ2-3; TCRdb picks TRBD2, but there is no DNA to check that call. This CDR3 has 18 amino acids. Per germline, CDR1 SEHNR and CDR2 FQNEAQ (reference sequence). The CDR3 protein is CASSLSGRADVKTDTQYF. Drawing the rest from reference TRBV7-9 and TRBJ2-3, the complete variable domain is DTGVSQNPRHKITKRGQNVTFRCDPISEHNRLYWYRQTLGQGPEFLTYFQNEAQLEKSRLLSDRFSAERPKGSFSTLEIQRTEQGDSAMYLCASSLSGRADVKTDTQYFGPGTRLTVL.

In terms of frequency, this clonotype is medium-sized (0.01 to 0.1%). V usage is TRBV27 and J usage is TRBJ2-7. Germline loops: CDR1 MNHEY, CDR2 SMNVEV (reference sequence). This CDR3 has 14 amino acids. This CDR3 is CASSLSGRAYEQYF.

The J gene is TRBJ2-2, the V gene TRBV7-9. This CDR3 is built from 12 residues. Germline V gene lookup returns CDR1 SEHNR and CDR2 FQNEAQ (reference sequence). The chain's CDR3 is CASSPHAGELFF.